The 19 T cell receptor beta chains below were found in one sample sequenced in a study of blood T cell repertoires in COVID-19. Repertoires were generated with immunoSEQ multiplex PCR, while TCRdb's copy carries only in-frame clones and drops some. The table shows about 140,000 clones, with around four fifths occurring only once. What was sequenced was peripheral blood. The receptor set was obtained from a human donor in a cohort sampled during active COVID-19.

The CDR3 protein is CASRGQGLAGALDEQYF. The CDR3 bases are TGTGCCAGCAGAGGCCAAGGACTAGCGGGAGCCCTAGACGAGCAGTACTTC. The rearrangement uses TRBV28 and TRBJ2-7; 13 nucleotides align to TRBD2. The V and J ends lost 6 bases and 5 bases, in that order; junction bases with no gene match: 13. Looked up from germline, CDR1 is MDHEN and CDR2 is SYDVKM. This CDR3 is 17 amino acids long.

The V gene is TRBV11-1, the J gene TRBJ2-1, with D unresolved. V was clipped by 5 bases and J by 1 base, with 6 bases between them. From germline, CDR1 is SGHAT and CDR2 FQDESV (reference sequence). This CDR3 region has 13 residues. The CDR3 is CASSGQSYNEQFF. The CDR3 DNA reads TGTGCCAGCAGCGGGCAATCCTACAATGAGCAGTTCTTC. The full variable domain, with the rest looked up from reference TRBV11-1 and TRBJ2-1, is EAEVAQSPRYKITEKSQAVAFWCDPISGHATLYWYRQILGQGPELLVQFQDESVVDDSQLPKDRFSAERLKGVDSTLKIQPAELGDSAMYLCASSGQSYNEQFFGPGTRLTVL.

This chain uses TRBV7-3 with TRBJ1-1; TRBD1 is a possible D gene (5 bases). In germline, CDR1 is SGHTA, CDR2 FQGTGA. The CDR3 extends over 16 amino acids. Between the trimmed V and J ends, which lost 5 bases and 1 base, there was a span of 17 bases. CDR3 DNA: TGTGCCAGCAGCCTACACGTCCGGGGGACGAACACTGAAGCTTTCTTT. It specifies CASSLHVRGTNTEAFF.

The CDR3 DNA reads TGTGCCAGCAGCTTGGATGGGCACTATGGCTACACCTTC. It codes for CASSLDGHYGYTF. The rearrangement uses TRBV5-4 and TRBJ1-2; no firm D call. CDR1 is SGHNT and CDR2 is YYREEE in the germline V gene (reference sequence). The CDR3 covers 13 residues. The V end was cut by 0 bases, the J end by 3 bases, with 6 bases between.

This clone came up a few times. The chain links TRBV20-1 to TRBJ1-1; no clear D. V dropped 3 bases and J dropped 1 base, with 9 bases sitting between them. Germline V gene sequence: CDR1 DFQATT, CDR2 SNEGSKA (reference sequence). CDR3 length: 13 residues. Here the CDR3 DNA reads TGCAGTGCTAGTCGTGAGGGGAACACTGAAGCTTTCTTT. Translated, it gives CSASREGNTEAFF.

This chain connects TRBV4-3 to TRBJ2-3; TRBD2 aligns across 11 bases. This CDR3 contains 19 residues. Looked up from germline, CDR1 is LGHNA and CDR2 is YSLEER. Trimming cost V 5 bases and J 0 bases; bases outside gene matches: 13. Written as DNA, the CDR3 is TGCGCCAGCAGCGGACAGTGGGGACTAGCGGAGTCTAGCACAGATACGCAGTATTTT. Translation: CASSGQWGLAESSTDTQYF.

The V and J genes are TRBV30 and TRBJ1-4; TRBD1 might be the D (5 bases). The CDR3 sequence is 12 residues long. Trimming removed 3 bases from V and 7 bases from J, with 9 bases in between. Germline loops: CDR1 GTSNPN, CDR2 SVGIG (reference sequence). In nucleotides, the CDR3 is TGTGCCTGGAGGTCGGGGGGTGAAAAACTGTTTTTT. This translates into CAWRSGGEKLFF.

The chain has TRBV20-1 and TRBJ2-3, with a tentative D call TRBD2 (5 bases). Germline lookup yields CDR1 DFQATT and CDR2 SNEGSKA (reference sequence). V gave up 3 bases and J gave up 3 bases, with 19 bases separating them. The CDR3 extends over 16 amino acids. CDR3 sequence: CSASRGAVRTTDTQYF. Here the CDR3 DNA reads TGCAGTGCTAGTCGGGGAGCGGTCCGTACAACAGATACGCAGTATTTT.

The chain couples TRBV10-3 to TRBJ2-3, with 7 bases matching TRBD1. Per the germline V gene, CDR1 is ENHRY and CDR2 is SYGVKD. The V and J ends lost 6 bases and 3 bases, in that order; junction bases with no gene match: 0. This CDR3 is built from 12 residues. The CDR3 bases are TGTGCCATCAGGGGACAGACAGATACGCAGTATTTT. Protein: CAIRGQTDTQYF.

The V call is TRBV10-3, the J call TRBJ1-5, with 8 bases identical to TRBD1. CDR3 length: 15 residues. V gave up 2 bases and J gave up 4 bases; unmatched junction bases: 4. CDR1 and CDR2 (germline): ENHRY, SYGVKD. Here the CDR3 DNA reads TGTGCCATCAGTGAGGGCAGGGGGCGAAATCAGCCCCAGCATTTT. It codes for CAISEGRGRNQPQHF.

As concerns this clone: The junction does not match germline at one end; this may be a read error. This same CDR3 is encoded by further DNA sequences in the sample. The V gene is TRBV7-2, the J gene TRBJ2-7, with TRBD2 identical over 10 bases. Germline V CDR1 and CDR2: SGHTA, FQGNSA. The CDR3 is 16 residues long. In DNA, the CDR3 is TGTGCCAGCAGCTGGGTGGCCGGGACTAGCGAGTACGAGCAATACTTC. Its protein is CASSWVAGTSEYEQYF.

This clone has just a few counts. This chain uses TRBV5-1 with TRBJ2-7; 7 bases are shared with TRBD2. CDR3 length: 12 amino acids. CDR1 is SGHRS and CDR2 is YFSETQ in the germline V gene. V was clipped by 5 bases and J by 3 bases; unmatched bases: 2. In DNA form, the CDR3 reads TGCGCCAGCAGGGCTAGCGGCTACGAGCAGTACTTC. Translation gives CASRASGYEQYF.

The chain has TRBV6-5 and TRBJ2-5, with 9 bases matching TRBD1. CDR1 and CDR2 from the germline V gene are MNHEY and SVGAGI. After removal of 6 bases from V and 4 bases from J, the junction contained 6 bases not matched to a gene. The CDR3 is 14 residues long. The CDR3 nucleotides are TGTGCCAGCAGCATATTACAGGGGGCAGAGACCCAGTACTTC. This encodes CASSILQGAETQYF.

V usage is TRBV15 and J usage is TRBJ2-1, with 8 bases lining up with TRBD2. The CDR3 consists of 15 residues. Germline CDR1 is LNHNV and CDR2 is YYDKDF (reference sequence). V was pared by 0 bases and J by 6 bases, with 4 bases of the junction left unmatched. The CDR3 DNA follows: TGTGCCACCAGCAGAGATCGTCTAGCGGGCAATGAGCAGTTCTTC. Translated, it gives CATSRDRLAGNEQFF. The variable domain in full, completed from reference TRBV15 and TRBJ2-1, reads DAMVIQNPRYQVTQFGKPVTLSCSQTLNHNVMYWYQQKSSQAPKLLFHYYDKDFNNEADTPDNFQSRRPNTSFCFLDIRSPGLGDTAMYLCATSRDRLAGNEQFFGPGTRLTVL.

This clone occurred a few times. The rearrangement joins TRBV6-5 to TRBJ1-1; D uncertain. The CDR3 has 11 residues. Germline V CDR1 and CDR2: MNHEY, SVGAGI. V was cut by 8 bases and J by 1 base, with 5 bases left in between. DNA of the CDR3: TGTGCCAGCGCGGGGAACACTGAAGCTTTCTTT. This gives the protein CASAGNTEAFF.

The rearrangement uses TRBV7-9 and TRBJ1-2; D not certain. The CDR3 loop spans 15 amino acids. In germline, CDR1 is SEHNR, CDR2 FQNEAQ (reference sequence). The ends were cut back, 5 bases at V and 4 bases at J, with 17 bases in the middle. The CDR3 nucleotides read TGTGCCAGCAGCGCTAGTATGGAAGATCCCTATGGCTACACCTTC. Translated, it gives CASSASMEDPYGYTF.

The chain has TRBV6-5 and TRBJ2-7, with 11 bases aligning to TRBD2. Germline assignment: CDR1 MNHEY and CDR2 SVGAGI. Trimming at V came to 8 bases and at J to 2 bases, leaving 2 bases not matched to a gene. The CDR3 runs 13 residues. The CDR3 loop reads CASGLAGTYEQYF. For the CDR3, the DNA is TGTGCCAGCGGACTAGCGGGTACCTACGAGCAGTACTTC.

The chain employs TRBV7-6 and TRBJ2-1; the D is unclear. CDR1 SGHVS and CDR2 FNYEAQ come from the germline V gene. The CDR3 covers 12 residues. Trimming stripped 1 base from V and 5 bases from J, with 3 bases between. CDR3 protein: CASSLVNNEQFF. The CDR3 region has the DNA TGTGCCAGCAGCTTAGTCAACAATGAGCAGTTCTTC.

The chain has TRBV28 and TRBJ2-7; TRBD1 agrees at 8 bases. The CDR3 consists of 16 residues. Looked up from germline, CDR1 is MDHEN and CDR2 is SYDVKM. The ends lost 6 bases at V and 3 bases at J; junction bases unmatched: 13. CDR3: CASSLYQGASHYEQYF. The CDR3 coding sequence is TGTGCCAGCAGCCTGTATCAGGGGGCGAGCCACTACGAGCAGTACTTC.